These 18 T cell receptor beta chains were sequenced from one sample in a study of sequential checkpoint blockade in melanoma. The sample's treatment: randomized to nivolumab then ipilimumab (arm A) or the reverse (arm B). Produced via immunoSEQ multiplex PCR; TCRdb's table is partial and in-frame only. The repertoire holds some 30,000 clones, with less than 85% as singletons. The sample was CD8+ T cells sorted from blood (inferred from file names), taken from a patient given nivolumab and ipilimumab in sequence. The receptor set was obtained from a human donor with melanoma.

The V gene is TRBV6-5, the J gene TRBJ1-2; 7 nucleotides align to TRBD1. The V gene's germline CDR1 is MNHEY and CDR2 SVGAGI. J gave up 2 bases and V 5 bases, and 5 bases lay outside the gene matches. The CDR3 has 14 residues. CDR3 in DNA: TGTGCCAGCAGTACTCAGACAGGGAACTATGGCTACACCTTC. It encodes CASSTQTGNYGYTF.

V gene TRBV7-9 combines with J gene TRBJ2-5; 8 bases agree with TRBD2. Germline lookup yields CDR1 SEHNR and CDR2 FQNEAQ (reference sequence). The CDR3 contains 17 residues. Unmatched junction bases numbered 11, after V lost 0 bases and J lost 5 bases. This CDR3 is CASSLAHPGGTFETQYF. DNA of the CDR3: TGTGCCAGCAGCTTAGCGCACCCGGGGGGGACTTTTGAGACCCAGTACTTC.

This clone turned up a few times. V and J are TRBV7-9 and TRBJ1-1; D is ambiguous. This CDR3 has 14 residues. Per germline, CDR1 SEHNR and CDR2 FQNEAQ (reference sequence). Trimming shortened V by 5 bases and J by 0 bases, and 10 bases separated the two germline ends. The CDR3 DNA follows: TGTGCCAGCAGCCTCGACACCTTGAACACTGAAGCTTTCTTT. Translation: CASSLDTLNTEAFF.

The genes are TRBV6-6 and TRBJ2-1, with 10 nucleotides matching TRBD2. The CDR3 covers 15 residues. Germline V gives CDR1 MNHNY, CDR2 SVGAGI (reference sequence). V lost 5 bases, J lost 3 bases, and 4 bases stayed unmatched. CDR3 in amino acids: CASSALAGIYNEQFF. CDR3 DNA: TGTGCCAGCAGTGCACTAGCGGGGATCTACAATGAGCAGTTCTTC.

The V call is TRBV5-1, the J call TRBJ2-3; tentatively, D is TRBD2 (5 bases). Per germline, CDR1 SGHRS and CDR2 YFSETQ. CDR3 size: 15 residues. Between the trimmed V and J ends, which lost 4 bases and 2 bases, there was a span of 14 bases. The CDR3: CASSQQREITDTQYF. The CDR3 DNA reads TGCGCCAGCAGCCAACAACGGGAAATCACAGATACGCAGTATTTT.

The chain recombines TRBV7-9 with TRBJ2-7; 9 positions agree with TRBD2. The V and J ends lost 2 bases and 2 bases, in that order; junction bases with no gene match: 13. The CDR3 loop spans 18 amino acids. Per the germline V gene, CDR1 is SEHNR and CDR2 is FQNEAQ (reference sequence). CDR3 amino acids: CASSLRFGERGAAYEQYF. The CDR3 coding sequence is TGTGCCAGCAGCTTACGGTTCGGGGAGCGGGGGGCCGCCTACGAGCAGTACTTC.

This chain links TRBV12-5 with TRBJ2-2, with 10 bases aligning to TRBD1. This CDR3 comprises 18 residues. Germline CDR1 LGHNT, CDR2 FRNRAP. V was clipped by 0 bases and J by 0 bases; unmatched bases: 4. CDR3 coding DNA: TGTGCTAGTGGTTTGGTAAAGGGACAGGGGCCGAACACCGGGGAGCTGTTTTTT. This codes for CASGLVKGQGPNTGELFF.

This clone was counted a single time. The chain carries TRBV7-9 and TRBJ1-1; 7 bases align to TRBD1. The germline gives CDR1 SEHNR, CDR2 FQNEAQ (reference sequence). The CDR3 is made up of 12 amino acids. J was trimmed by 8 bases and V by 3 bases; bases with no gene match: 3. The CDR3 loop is CASSFGDSEAFF. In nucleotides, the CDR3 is TGTGCCAGCAGCTTTGGGGACAGCGAAGCTTTCTTT.

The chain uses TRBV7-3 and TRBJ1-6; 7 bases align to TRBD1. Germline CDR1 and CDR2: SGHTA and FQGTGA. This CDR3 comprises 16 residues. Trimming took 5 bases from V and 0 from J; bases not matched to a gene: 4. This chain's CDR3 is CASSLTGSSYNSPLHF. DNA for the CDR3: TGTGCCAGCAGCCTGACAGGGAGCTCCTATAATTCACCCCTCCACTTT.

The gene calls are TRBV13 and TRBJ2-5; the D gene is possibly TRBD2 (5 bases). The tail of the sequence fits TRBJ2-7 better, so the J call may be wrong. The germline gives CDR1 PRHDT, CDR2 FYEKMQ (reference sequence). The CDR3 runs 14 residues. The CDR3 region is CASSWTSFNYEQYF. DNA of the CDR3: TGTGCCAGCAGCTGGACTTCTTTTAACTACGAGCAGTACTTC.

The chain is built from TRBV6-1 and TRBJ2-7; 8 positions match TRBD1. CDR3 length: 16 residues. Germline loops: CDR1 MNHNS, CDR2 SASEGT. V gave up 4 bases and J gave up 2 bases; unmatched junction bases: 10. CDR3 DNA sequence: TGTGCCAGCAGTGGACGACAGGGGTTAAGAACCTACGAGCAGTACTTC. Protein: CASSGRQGLRTYEQYF.

In nucleotides, the CDR3 is TGCGCCAGCAGTGAAAGAAAAGGGACAGGGATTAACTATGGCTACACCTTC. Encoded protein: CASSERKGTGINYGYTF. The chain employs TRBV10-2 and TRBJ1-2; 9 bases match TRBD1. The CDR3 spans 17 residues. V shed 3 bases, J shed 1 base, and the junction held 9 bases outside the gene matches. Per the germline V gene, CDR1 is WSHSY and CDR2 is SAAADI.

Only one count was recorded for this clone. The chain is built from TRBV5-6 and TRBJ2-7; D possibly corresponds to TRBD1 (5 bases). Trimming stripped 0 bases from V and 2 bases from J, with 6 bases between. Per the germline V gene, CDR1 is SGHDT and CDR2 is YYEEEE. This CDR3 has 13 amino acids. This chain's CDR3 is CASSLGRAYEQYF. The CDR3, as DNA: TGTGCCAGCAGCTTGGGCAGGGCCTACGAGCAGTACTTC.

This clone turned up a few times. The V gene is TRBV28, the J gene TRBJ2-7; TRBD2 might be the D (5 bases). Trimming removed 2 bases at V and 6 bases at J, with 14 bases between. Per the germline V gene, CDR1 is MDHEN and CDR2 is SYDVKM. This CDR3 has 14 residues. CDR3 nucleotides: TGTGCCAGCAGTTTAGTAGGCTCGAGGGCCGAGCAGTACTTC. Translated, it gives CASSLVGSRAEQYF.

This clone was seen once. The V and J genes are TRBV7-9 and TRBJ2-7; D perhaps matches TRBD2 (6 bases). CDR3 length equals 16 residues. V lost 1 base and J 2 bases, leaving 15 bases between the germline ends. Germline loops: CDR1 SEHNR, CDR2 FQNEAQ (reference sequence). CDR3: CASSLGLGREAYEQYF. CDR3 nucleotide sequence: TGTGCCAGCAGCTTAGGCCTCGGGCGGGAAGCCTACGAGCAGTACTTC.

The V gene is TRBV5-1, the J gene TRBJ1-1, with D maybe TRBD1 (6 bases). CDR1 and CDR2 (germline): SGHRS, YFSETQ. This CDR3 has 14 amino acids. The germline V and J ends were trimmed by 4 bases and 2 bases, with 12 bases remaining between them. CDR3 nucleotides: TGCGCCAGCAGCCCCCGGACAGTTAACACTGAAGCTTTCTTT. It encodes CASSPRTVNTEAFF.

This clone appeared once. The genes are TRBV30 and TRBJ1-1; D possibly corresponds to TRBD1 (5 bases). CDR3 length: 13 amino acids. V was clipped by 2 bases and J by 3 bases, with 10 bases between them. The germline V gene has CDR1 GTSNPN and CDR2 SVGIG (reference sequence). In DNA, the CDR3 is TGTGCCTGGAGTCAAGGGGAAGACACTGAAGCTTTCTTT. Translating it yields CAWSQGEDTEAFF.

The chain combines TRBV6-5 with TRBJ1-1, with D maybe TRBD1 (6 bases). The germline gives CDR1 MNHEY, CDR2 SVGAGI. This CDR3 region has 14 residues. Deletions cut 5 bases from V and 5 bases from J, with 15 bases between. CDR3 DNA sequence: TGTGCCAGCAGTCCAGGGGCGAGGCGTACTGAAGCTTTCTTT. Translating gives CASSPGARRTEAFF.